Shown below are 10 T cell receptor beta chains from a single sample sequenced in a study of naive and memory T cell subsets. Study-wide results and caveats: Especially in CD8 cells, naive repertoires contained a few larger clonotypes, possibly CD45RA-re-expressing memory cells.

An equimolar mix of two oligonucleotides served as the beta constant-region primer for TRBC1 and TRBC2. Ligated cDNA was amplified by four rounds of PCR with nested alpha and beta constant-region primers and SP2. TCRdb re-called the UMI-ligation and nested PCR reads through MiXCR, storing one row per CDR3 protein. The table lists 130,000 to 150,000 distinct CDR3 sequences, roughly 22% of them singletons. For these receptors, no antigen is known. Specimen: naive CD4+ T cells from blood. All receptors derive from a human donor in good health.

A few counts support this clonotype. V is TRBV11-2 and J is TRBJ2-7; D perhaps matches TRBD1 (6 bases). The germline CDR1 and CDR2 sequences are SGHAT and FQNNGV. V was clipped by 1 base and J by 0 bases, with 10 bases between them. The CDR3 is 15 residues long. In DNA form, the CDR3 reads TGTGCCAGCAGCTTAGGGTGGACAGACTCCTACGAGCAGTACTTC. Protein: CASSLGWTDSYEQYF. Supplemented by reference TRBV11-2 and TRBJ2-7, the full variable domain reads EAGVAQSPRYKIIEKRQSVAFWCNPISGHATLYWYQQILGQGPKLLIQFQNNGVVDDSQLPKDRFSAERLKGVDSTLKIQPAKLEDSAVYLCASSLGWTDSYEQYFGPGTRLTVT.

The chain employs TRBV19 and TRBJ2-3, with 12 nucleotides matching TRBD2. Germline-derived CDR1 and CDR2 are LNHDA and SQIVND (reference sequence). V was pared by 5 bases and J by 5 bases, with 8 bases of the junction left unmatched. The CDR3 runs to 16 residues. The DNA for the CDR3 is TGTGCCAGTAGTCGACTAGCGGGAGCCCGTGGAGATACGCAGTATTTT. It translates to CASSRLAGARGDTQYF.

This clonotype was detected only a few times. The CDR3 DNA sequence: TGTGCCAGCAGTTTACTTCGGCTAGCGGGCGAGCAGTTCTTC. Translated: CASSLLRLAGEQFF. The rearrangement joins TRBV28 to TRBJ2-1; 8 bases are a match to TRBD2. Germline CDR1 and CDR2: MDHEN and SYDVKM. V was pared by 2 bases and J by 10 bases, with 7 bases of the junction left unmatched. This CDR3 region has 14 residues.

This clonotype was recorded a few times. V gene TRBV5-1 combines with J gene TRBJ2-1; 7 bases map to TRBD2. From germline, CDR1 is SGHRS and CDR2 YFSETQ. The length of the CDR3 is 16 residues. Unmatched junction bases numbered 8, after V lost 4 bases and J lost 1 base. The CDR3 DNA follows: TGCGCCAGCAGCGTTGATAGCGGGCCTTCCTACAATGAGCAGTTCTTC. Its protein is CASSVDSGPSYNEQFF. Together with reference TRBV5-1 and TRBJ2-1, the CDR3 gives the full variable domain: KAGVTQTPRYLIKTRGQQVTLSCSPISGHRSVSWYQQTPGQGLQFLFEYFSETQRNKGNFPGRFSGRQFSNSRSEMNVSTLELGDSALYLCASSVDSGPSYNEQFFGPGTRLTVL.

The CDR3 loop is CASSYGWRPQHF. DNA for the CDR3: TGTGCCAGCAGTTACGGGTGGAGGCCCCAGCATTTT. The V gene is TRBV6-2 or TRBV6-3, the J gene TRBJ1-5; D uncertain. Germline V gene data show CDR1 as MNHEY and CDR2 as SVGEGT. This CDR3 comprises 12 residues. The germline V and J ends were trimmed by 2 bases and 9 bases, with 8 bases remaining between them.

The rearrangement joins TRBV6-1 to TRBJ2-7; unclear D gene. Germline V gene lookup returns CDR1 MNHNS and CDR2 SASEGT. The V gene lost 6 bases and the J gene lost 7 bases, with 13 bases spanning the gap. CDR3 size: 12 residues. The DNA for the CDR3 is TGTGCCAGCAGAACTGGCTCTTGGGAGCAGTACTTC. This sequence encodes CASRTGSWEQYF.

In this sample, this clonotype turned up a few times. V is TRBV29-1 and J is TRBJ2-3; TRBD1 matches 7 bases. V trimming: 7 bases; J trimming: 6 bases; junction bases outside the gene matches: 7. Per germline, CDR1 SQVTM and CDR2 ANQGSEA. This CDR3 has 12 amino acids. CDR3 amino acids: CSGTTGSDTQYF. The CDR3 DNA follows: TGCAGCGGGACGACAGGGTCGGATACGCAGTATTTT.

The V and J genes are TRBV19 and TRBJ2-3; D uncertain. CDR1 is LNHDA and CDR2 is SQIVND in the germline V gene (reference sequence). V was trimmed by 5 bases and J by 0 bases, leaving 12 bases between them. The CDR3 is 15 amino acids. CDR3 nucleotides: TGTGCCAGTAGTCCCCGTTCGGTTAGCACAGATACGCAGTATTTT. This sequence encodes CASSPRSVSTDTQYF.

This clonotype appeared many times. The genes are TRBV29-1 and TRBJ2-1; 7 bases line up with TRBD1. With V trimmed by 7 bases and J by 1 base, 7 bases remained unmatched. The CDR3 is made up of 14 amino acids. Germline CDR1 is SQVTM and CDR2 is ANQGSEA. This CDR3 reads CSGGTDGSYNEQFF. Written as DNA, the CDR3 is TGCAGCGGGGGGACAGATGGTTCCTACAATGAGCAGTTCTTC.

This clonotype was seen many times. The gene calls are TRBV20-1 and TRBJ2-4, with D hard to call. This CDR3 spans 13 amino acids. The ends were cut back, 3 bases at V and 3 bases at J, with 9 bases in the middle. CDR1 and CDR2 (germline): DFQATT, SNEGSKA (reference sequence). As DNA, the CDR3 is TGCAGTGCTAGGGACGCCAACAAAAACATTCAGTACTTC. Encoded protein: CSARDANKNIQYF.